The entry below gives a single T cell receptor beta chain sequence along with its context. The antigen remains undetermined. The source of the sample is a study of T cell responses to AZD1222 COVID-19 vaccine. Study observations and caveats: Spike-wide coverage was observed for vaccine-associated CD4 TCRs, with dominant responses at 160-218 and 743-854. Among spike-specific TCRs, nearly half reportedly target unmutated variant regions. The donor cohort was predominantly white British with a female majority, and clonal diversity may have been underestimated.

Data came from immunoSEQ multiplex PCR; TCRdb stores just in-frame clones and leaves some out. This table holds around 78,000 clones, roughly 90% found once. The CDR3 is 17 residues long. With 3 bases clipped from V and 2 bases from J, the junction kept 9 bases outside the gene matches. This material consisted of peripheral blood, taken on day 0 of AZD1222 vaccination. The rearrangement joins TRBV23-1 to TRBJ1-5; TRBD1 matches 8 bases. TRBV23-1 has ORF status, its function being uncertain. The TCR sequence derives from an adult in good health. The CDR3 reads CASSHPDRVVGNQPQHF. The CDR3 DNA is TGCGCCAGCAGTCACCCGGACAGGGTCGTTGGCAATCAGCCCCAGCATTTT.